Below, 32 T cell receptor beta chains from the same sample are listed, as sequenced in a study of T-cell memory formation after mild COVID-19. TCRdb itself ran the 5' RACE reads through MiXCR, one entry per CDR3 protein. Among approximately 240,000 distinct CDR3 sequences listed, about 15% were seen once. Sequenced input: PBMCs or a T cell subset sorted from them (not recorded which). These receptors were obtained from a man between 18 and 29 years old who had mild COVID-19 (a few samples of this study predate the infection). Cell type and time point are not known.

This clonotype was detected a few times. The J gene is TRBJ2-5, the V gene TRBV5-6, with D possibly matching TRBD2 (5 bases). Germline lookup yields CDR1 SGHDT and CDR2 YYEEEE. The CDR3 is made up of 14 amino acids. The V gene lost 1 base and the J gene lost 5 bases, with 12 bases spanning the gap. The CDR3 spells CASSLYKTGETQYF. CDR3 nucleotide sequence: TGTGCCAGCAGCTTGTACAAGACGGGGGAGACCCAGTACTTC. Full variable domain (remainder filled in from reference TRBV5-6 and TRBJ2-5): DAGVTQSPTHLIKTRGQQVTLRCSPKSGHDTVSWYQQALGQGPQFIFQYYEEEERQRGNFPDRFSGHQFPNYSSELNVNALLLGDSALYLCASSLYKTGETQYFGPGTRLLVL.

This clonotype has just a few counts. The chain has TRBV20-1 and TRBJ2-3; D could derive from TRBD1 or TRBD2 (5 bases each). The CDR3 totals 13 residues. Looked up from germline, CDR1 is DFQATT and CDR2 is SNEGSKA (reference sequence). V lost 2 bases and J lost 1, with 7 bases in between. The chain's CDR3 is CSARLGGTDTQYF. The CDR3 DNA follows: TGCAGTGCTAGATTGGGGGGCACAGATACGCAGTATTTT.

J is TRBJ1-4 and V is TRBV7-8, with D possibly matching TRBD1 (5 bases). V was pared by 5 bases and J by 6 bases, with 13 bases between. This CDR3 spans 14 amino acids. Germline-derived CDR1 and CDR2 are SGHVS and FQNEAQ. In DNA, the CDR3 is TGTGCCAGCAGCCAGGGCTCGGGATATGAAAAACTGTTTTTT. This codes for CASSQGSGYEKLFF. Using reference TRBV7-8 and TRBJ1-4 for the parts outside the CDR3, the full variable domain is GAGVSQSPRYKVAKRGQDVALRCDPISGHVSLFWYQQALGQGPEFLTYFQNEAQLDKSGLPSDRFFAERPEGSVSTLKIQRTQQEDSAVYLCASSQGSGYEKLFFGSGTQLSVL.

V usage is TRBV11-2 and J usage is TRBJ2-7, with D tentatively TRBD1 (5 bases). The germline V and J ends were trimmed by 2 bases and 3 bases, with 8 bases remaining between them. This CDR3 is 13 amino acids long. CDR1 and CDR2 (germline): SGHAT, FQNNGV. The CDR3 is CASSLCRVYEQYV. In nucleotides, the CDR3 is TGTGCCAGCAGCTTATGCAGGGTCTACGAGCAGTACGTC.

This clonotype was recorded many times. This chain uses TRBV7-8 with TRBJ2-3, with D perhaps matching TRBD2 (7 bases). Trimming took off 9 bases at V and 3 bases at J, with 22 bases between the two ends. The CDR3 sequence is 16 residues long. Per the germline V gene, CDR1 is SGHVS and CDR2 is FQNEAQ. The CDR3 DNA sequence: TGTGCCAGTTCGGGGGGCCTAGCGGCCCTAACAGATACGCAGTATTTT. Translated: CASSGGLAALTDTQYF.

V gene TRBV20-1 combines with J gene TRBJ1-4, with unresolved D. Germline lookup yields CDR1 DFQATT and CDR2 SNEGSKA (reference sequence). The length of the CDR3 is 13 residues. V was shortened by 2 bases and J by 3 bases, with 7 bases between the two germline ends. The CDR3 DNA reads as TGCAGTGCTAGATCTGGCCCTAATGAAAAACTGTTTTTT. As protein: CSARSGPNEKLFF.

This clonotype showed up just once. CDR3 bases: TGTGCCAGCAGCTTAGTACAGGGCAGCGGCTACACCTTC. It is translated as CASSLVQGSGYTF. The chain combines TRBV7-9 with TRBJ1-2, with TRBD1 as a possible D gene (6 bases). V lost 1 base, J lost 8 bases, and 11 bases lay in between. The CDR3 covers 13 residues. Germline-derived CDR1 and CDR2 are SEHNR and FQNEAQ (reference sequence). The whole variable domain, filled in from reference TRBV7-9 and TRBJ1-2, reads DTGVSQNPRHKITKRGQNVTFRCDPISEHNRLYWYRQTLGQGPEFLTYFQNEAQLEKSRLLSDRFSAERPKGSFSTLEIQRTEQGDSAMYLCASSLVQGSGYTFGSGTRLTVV.

This chain joins TRBV18 and TRBJ2-5; TRBD1 matches at 10 bases. From germline, CDR1 is KGHSH and CDR2 LQKENI. Unmatched junction bases numbered 11, after V lost 8 bases and J lost 5 bases. CDR3 size: 15 residues. CDR3 sequence reads: CASLQGTGARETQYF. In DNA form, the CDR3 reads TGTGCCAGCCTCCAAGGGACAGGGGCTCGGGAGACCCAGTACTTC.

The sample holds many counts of this clonotype. This sequence joins TRBV5-1 and TRBJ2-5; a possible D gene is TRBD1 (6 bases). V shed 1 base and J shed 0 bases, with 19 bases lying between them. CDR1 is SGHRS, CDR2 YFSETQ, per germline. The CDR3 sequence is 18 residues long. The CDR3 here is CASSLSGQARGYQETQYF. DNA for the CDR3: TGCGCCAGCAGCTTGTCGGGGCAGGCCAGGGGTTACCAAGAGACCCAGTACTTC.

J is TRBJ1-1 and V is TRBV3-1; possible D gene TRBD1, 5 bases. Trimming removed 3 bases from V and 5 bases from J, with 7 bases in between. This CDR3 spans 12 amino acids. Per the germline V gene, CDR1 is LGHDT and CDR2 is YNNKEL (reference sequence). CDR3 protein: CASSQGLTEAFF. For the CDR3, the DNA is TGTGCCAGCAGCCAGGGACTGACTGAAGCTTTCTTT.

This clonotype was counted at least ten times. The chain has TRBV20-1 and TRBJ1-2, with 7 bases matching TRBD1. In germline, CDR1 is DFQATT, CDR2 SNEGSKA (reference sequence). This CDR3 is built from 13 residues. Losses at the gene ends were 8 bases for V and 3 bases for J; bases not matched to a gene: 9. CDR3 residues: CSLTGTAYYGYTF. The CDR3 coding sequence is TGCAGTCTTACCGGGACAGCCTACTATGGCTACACCTTC.

This sequence joins TRBV4-2 and TRBJ1-4; 8 nucleotides agree with TRBD1. Germline lookup yields CDR1 LGHNA and CDR2 YNFKEQ. The CDR3 has 16 residues. The V segment lost 0 bases and the J segment 10 bases; nucleotides outside the gene matches: 10. In nucleotides, the CDR3 is TGTGCCAGCAGCCAAGATTTAACAGGGGGAGGCCGAAAACTGTTTTTT. It specifies CASSQDLTGGGRKLFF.

The table lists this clonotype with a few counts. The V and J genes are TRBV6-2 or TRBV6-3 and TRBJ1-5; unclear D gene. This CDR3 has 13 amino acids. The V gene lost 2 bases and the J gene lost 4 bases, with 6 bases spanning the gap. Germline CDR1 is MNHEY and CDR2 is SVGEGT. CDR3 DNA: TGTGCCAGCAGTTACACTGGAAATCAGCCCCAGCATTTT. Translation gives CASSYTGNQPQHF.

Only a few counts were recorded for this clonotype. The chain joins TRBV4-2 to TRBJ1-6; 8 nucleotides align to TRBD1. CDR3 size: 17 residues. In germline, CDR1 is LGHNA, CDR2 YNFKEQ. V was clipped by 3 bases and J by 0 bases; unmatched bases: 4. CDR3 region: CASSHLTGDSYNSPLHF. The DNA of the CDR3 is TGTGCCAGCAGCCATCTGACAGGGGACTCCTATAATTCACCCCTCCACTTT.

This rearrangement joins TRBV7-2 to TRBJ2-7; TRBD2 matches 10 bases. In germline, CDR1 is SGHTA, CDR2 FQGNSA. This CDR3 spans 15 amino acids. Trimming at V came to 4 bases and at J to 3 bases, leaving 6 bases not matched to a gene. The CDR3, as DNA: TGTGCCAGCAGCTCCCAAGCGGGGGGGAACTACGAGCAGTACGTC. It encodes CASSSQAGGNYEQYV.

The chain employs TRBV2 and TRBJ1-6; the D is unclear. The CDR3 covers 13 residues. Germline CDR1 is SNHLY and CDR2 is FYNNEI. Between the trimmed V and J ends, which lost 5 bases and 9 bases, there was a span of 11 bases. The CDR3 here is CASSPLPGSPLHF. In nucleotides, the CDR3 is TGTGCCAGCAGTCCCCTACCAGGTTCACCCCTCCACTTT. Full variable domain (missing parts from reference TRBV2 and TRBJ1-6): EPEVTQTPSHQVTQMGQEVILRCVPISNHLYFYWYRQILGQKVEFLVSFYNNEISEKSEIFDDQFSVERPDGSNFTLKIRSTKLEDSAMYFCASSPLPGSPLHFGNGTRLTVT.

The table lists this clonotype with a few counts. The rearrangement uses TRBV7-2 and TRBJ2-3; no clear D. With 6 bases removed from V and 4 bases from J, the gap between germline ends came to 8 bases. The CDR3 is 12 residues long. Germline loops: CDR1 SGHTA, CDR2 FQGNSA. Written as DNA, the CDR3 is TGTGCCAGCAGGATCCAGGCAGATACGCAGTATTTT. Translating gives CASRIQADTQYF. Based on the CDR3 plus reference TRBV7-2 and TRBJ2-3, the full variable domain is GAGVSQSPSNKVTEKGKDVELRCDPISGHTALYWYRQSLGQGLEFLIYFQGNSAPDKSGLPSDRFSAERTGGSVSTLTIQRTQQEDSAVYLCASRIQADTQYFGPGTRLTVL.

This clonotype was counted only a few times. J is TRBJ2-7 and V is TRBV7-9; 7 nucleotides align to TRBD1. There are 14 residues in the CDR3. The V gene end was trimmed by 1 base and the J gene end by 6 bases; junction bases not matched to a gene: 6. Germline assignment: CDR1 SEHNR and CDR2 FQNEAQ (reference sequence). The CDR3 coding sequence is TGTGCCAGCAGCTTAGGCGACAGGGCCAGCGAGCAGTACGTC. It yields the protein CASSLGDRASEQYV.

This clonotype turned up a few times. The chain carries TRBV29-1 and TRBJ1-2; a possible D gene is TRBD1 (6 bases). The CDR3 runs to 13 residues. CDR1 and CDR2 from the germline V gene are SQVTM and ANQGSEA. With 6 bases removed from V and 8 bases from J, the gap between germline ends came to 19 bases. The CDR3 bases are TGCAGCGTCCCCGACACAGGGACCTGGGGCTACACCTTC. Protein product: CSVPDTGTWGYTF.

A few counts support this clonotype. This chain joins TRBV2 and TRBJ1-1; no clear D gene. Trimming shortened V by 9 bases and J by 2 bases, and 13 bases separated the two germline ends. Looked up from germline, CDR1 is SNHLY and CDR2 is FYNNEI. This CDR3 is built from 13 residues. This chain's CDR3 is CASRWAGNTEAFF. Written as DNA, the CDR3 is TGTGCCAGTCGGTGGGCGGGTAACACTGAAGCTTTCTTT.

This clonotype was detected only a few times. The chain carries TRBV11-2 and TRBJ1-5; D ambiguous. The V end was cut by 2 bases, the J end by 2 bases, with 7 bases between. This CDR3 comprises 14 residues. Per the germline V gene, CDR1 is SGHAT and CDR2 is FQNNGV. The CDR3 region is CASSLTEGNQPQHF. The CDR3 DNA follows: TGTGCCAGCAGCTTAACCGAGGGCAATCAGCCCCAGCATTTT.

This clonotype came up a few times. The V call is TRBV20-1, the J call TRBJ1-2; 7 positions match TRBD1. J was trimmed by 4 bases and V by 2 bases; bases with no gene match: 7. The CDR3 has 14 residues. Per germline, CDR1 DFQATT and CDR2 SNEGSKA (reference sequence). CDR3: CSARLIQGSYGYTF. Written as DNA, the CDR3 is TGCAGTGCTAGATTAATACAGGGGTCCTATGGCTACACCTTC.

This chain joins TRBV6-1 and TRBJ2-7, with unresolved D. This CDR3 has 12 residues. CDR1 and CDR2 from the germline V gene are MNHNS and SASEGT. Trimming took off 4 bases at V and 8 bases at J, with 12 bases between the two ends. CDR3 coding DNA: TGTGCCAGCAGTGTAGAGGATACGAAGCAGTACGTC. This translates into CASSVEDTKQYV.

The chain has TRBV6-2 or TRBV6-3 and TRBJ1-5, with D tentatively TRBD1 (6 bases). The V end was cut by 5 bases, the J end by 2 bases, with 16 bases between. The CDR3 runs 16 residues. The germline gives CDR1 MNHEY, CDR2 SVGEGT. The DNA of the CDR3 is TGTGCCAGCAGTAGGGGGAACAGGCCAGGCAATCAGCCCCAGCATTTT. This gives the protein CASSRGNRPGNQPQHF.

This clonotype was seen only a few times. The chain is built from TRBV6-5 and TRBJ1-5; D is unresolved. V was trimmed by 8 bases and J by 1 base, leaving 12 bases between them. In germline, CDR1 is MNHEY, CDR2 SVGAGI. The CDR3 is made up of 14 amino acids. The CDR3 reads CASGSSSSNQPQHF. The CDR3 region has the DNA TGTGCCAGCGGGAGTAGTAGCAGCAATCAGCCCCAGCATTTT.

A few counts support this clonotype. The genes are TRBV7-2 and TRBJ2-7; 8 bases map to TRBD1. The junction had 6 bases not matched to a gene; V was cut back by 3 bases and J by 5 bases. The germline V gene has CDR1 SGHTA and CDR2 FQGNSA. The CDR3 has 14 residues. This chain's CDR3 is CASSLYQGADEQYF. CDR3 coding DNA: TGTGCCAGCAGCTTGTACCAGGGGGCCGACGAGCAGTACTTC.

V usage is TRBV18 and J usage is TRBJ2-7, with 7 bases lining up with TRBD2. In germline, CDR1 is KGHSH, CDR2 LQKENI. The V and J ends lost 6 bases and 4 bases, in that order; junction bases with no gene match: 6. The CDR3 is 13 residues long. The CDR3 bases are TGTGCCAGCTCGTCCGGGACTACTTACGAGCAGTACTTC. It codes for CASSSGTTYEQYF.

V usage is TRBV4-3 and J usage is TRBJ2-5, with D possibly TRBD2 on 7 matching bases. The CDR3 is 17 amino acids. The germline CDR1 and CDR2 sequences are LGHNA and YSLEER. The germline V and J ends were trimmed by 0 bases and 2 bases, with 16 bases remaining between them. CDR3 sequence reads: CASSQEGAGASQETQYF. CDR3 sequence (DNA): TGCGCCAGCAGCCAAGAGGGGGCGGGGGCCTCTCAAGAGACCCAGTACTTC.

This clonotype was seen a handful of times. This sequence joins TRBV15 and TRBJ2-1, with 13 positions matching TRBD2. Germline loops: CDR1 LNHNV, CDR2 YYDKDF (reference sequence). Unmatched junction bases numbered 16, after V lost 1 base and J lost 10 bases. This CDR3 has 19 amino acids. CDR3 DNA: TGTGCCACCAGCAGAGCCGCCCGACGACTAGCGGGGGGACTCACGGAGCAGTTCTTC. It codes for CATSRAARRLAGGLTEQFF.

This chain uses TRBV5-1 with TRBJ2-3; 11 nucleotides line up with TRBD2. Germline V gene data show CDR1 as SGHRS and CDR2 as YFSETQ. Germline trimming cut 1 base from V and 9 bases from J; bases unmatched to any gene: 16. The CDR3 totals 18 residues. This CDR3 is CASSLSPAVAGGPSTQYF. CDR3 coding DNA: TGCGCCAGCAGCTTGTCCCCTGCGGTAGCGGGGGGGCCAAGCACGCAGTATTTT.

At least ten counts were recorded for this clonotype. The chain combines TRBV11-2 with TRBJ2-5, with a tentative D call TRBD1 (7 bases). The length of the CDR3 is 13 residues. The germline V and J ends were trimmed by 5 bases and 5 bases, with 12 bases remaining between them. From germline, CDR1 is SGHAT and CDR2 FQNNGV. CDR3 region: CASSQGGAETQYF. The CDR3 bases are TGTGCCAGCAGCCAGGGGGGCGCGGAGACCCAGTACTTC.

CDR3 in DNA: TGTGCCAGCAGCGTCGACAGGGGAGGGATGCAGTTCTTC. The encoded protein is CASSVDRGGMQFF. V and J are TRBV7-2 and TRBJ2-1; D perhaps matches TRBD1 (8 bases). V dropped 5 bases and J dropped 12 bases, with 17 bases sitting between them. There are 13 residues in the CDR3. The germline CDR1 and CDR2 sequences are SGHTA and FQGNSA. Using reference TRBV7-2 and TRBJ2-1 for the parts outside the CDR3, the full variable domain is GAGVSQSPSNKVTEKGKDVELRCDPISGHTALYWYRQSLGQGLEFLIYFQGNSAPDKSGLPSDRFSAERTGGSVSTLTIQRTQQEDSAVYLCASSVDRGGMQFFGPGTRLTVL.